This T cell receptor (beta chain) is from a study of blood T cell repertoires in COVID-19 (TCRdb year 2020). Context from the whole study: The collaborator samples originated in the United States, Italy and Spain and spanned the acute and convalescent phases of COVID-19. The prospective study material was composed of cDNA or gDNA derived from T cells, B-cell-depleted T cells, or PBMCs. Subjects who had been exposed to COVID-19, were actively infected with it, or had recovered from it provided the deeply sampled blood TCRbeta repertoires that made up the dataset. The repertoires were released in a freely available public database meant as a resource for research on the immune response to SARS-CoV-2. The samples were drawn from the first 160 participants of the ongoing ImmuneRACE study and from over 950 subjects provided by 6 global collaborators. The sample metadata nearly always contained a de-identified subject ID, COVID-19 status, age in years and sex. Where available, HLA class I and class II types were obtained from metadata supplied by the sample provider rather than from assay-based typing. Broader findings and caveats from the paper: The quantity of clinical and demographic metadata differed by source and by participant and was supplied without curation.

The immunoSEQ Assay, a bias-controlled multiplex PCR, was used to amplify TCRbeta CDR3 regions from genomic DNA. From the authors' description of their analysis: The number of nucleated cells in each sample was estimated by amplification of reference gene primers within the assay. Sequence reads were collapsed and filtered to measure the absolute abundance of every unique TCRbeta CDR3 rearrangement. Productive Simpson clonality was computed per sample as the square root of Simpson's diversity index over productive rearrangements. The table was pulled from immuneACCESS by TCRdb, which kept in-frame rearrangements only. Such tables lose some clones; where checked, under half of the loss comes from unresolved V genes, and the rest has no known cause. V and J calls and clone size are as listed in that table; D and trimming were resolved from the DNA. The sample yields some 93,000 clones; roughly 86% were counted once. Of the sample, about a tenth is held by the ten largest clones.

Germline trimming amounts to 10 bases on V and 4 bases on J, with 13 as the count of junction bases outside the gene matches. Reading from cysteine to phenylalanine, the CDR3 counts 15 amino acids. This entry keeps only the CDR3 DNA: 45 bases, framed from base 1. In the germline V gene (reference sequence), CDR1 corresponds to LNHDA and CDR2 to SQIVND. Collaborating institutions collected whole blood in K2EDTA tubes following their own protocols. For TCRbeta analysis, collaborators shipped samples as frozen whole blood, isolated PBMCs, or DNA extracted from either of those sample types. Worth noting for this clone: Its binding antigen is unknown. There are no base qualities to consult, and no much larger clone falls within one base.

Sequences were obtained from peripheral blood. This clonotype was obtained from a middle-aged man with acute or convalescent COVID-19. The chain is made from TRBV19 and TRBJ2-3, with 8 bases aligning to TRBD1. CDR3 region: CATRGRDRGADTQYF. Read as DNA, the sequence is TGTGCCACCCGTGGGAGAGACAGGGGTGCAGATACGCAGTATTTT.